Sequencing of this TCR beta chain was carried out in a study of T cells in Graves' hyperthyroidism and ophthalmopathy. The source material, RNA transcripts, was used to amplify TCR beta CDR3 regions. HTBI primers drove first-round RT-PCR of the TCR CDR3. MiXCR, run by TCRdb on the multiplex PCR reads, gives a single entry per CDR3 protein. There are a few hundred thousand distinct CDR3 sequences in the sample; around 16% occur only once, and approximately 7.4% lies in the top ten. Uncontrolled infection, other autoimmune disease, pregnancy or lactation excluded patients. The authors took PBMCs from 10 ml fresh peripheral blood. Germline CDR1 is DFQATT and CDR2 is SNEGSKA (reference sequence). This CDR3 region has 13 residues.

This chain uses TRBV20-1 with TRBJ1-2, with D possibly being TRBD1 (6 bases). The sequence derives from a woman in her 30s with Graves' hyperthyroidism. Sequenced input: blood. CDR3 nucleotides: TGCAACCCCGCGGGGGGGCACGGCTATGGCTACACCTTC. Encoded protein: CNPAGGHGYGYTF.